The clone carrying this TCR beta chain was seen a handful of times. Its antigen is unidentified. TCRdb ran MiXCR on the 5' RACE reads and lists one entry per CDR3 protein. The sample has about 43,000 distinct CDR3 sequences; roughly 20% are singletons. The sample is drawn from a study of spatial heterogeneity in lung cancer. Findings of the study overall: Ubiquitous expanded tumor TCRs surfaced in blood more at resection than they did at follow-up.

V gave up 8 bases and J gave up 8 bases, with 18 bases separating them. Germline V lookup: CDR1 MNHEY, CDR2 SVGEGT. The CDR3 sequence is 14 residues long. Time point noted: blood at routine non-recurrence follow-up after resection. This receptor was obtained from a female donor with early-stage non-small cell lung cancer. The chain combines TRBV6-2 or TRBV6-3 with TRBJ1-4; D remains ambiguous. The input for sequencing was PBMCs, taken at follow-up. The CDR3 nucleotides read TGTGCCAGCGCCCCGAGGGTGTTGGAAGAAAAACTGTTTTTT. Translated, it gives CASAPRVLEEKLFF.